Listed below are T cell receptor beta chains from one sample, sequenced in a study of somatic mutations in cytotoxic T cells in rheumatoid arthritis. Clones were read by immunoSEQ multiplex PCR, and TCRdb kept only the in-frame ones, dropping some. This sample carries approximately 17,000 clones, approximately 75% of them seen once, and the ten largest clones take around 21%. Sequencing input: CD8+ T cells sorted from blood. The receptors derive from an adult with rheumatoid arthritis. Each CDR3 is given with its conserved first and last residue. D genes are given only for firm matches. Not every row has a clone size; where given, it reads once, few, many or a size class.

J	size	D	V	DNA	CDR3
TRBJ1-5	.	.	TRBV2	TGTGCCAGCAGTGAGGGAAATAGCAATCAGCCCCAGCATTTT	CASSEGNSNQPQHF
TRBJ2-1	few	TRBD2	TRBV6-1	TGTGCCAGCAGTCAAGTAGGTAGCGGGAAGTACAATGAGCAGTTCTTC	CASSQVGSGKYNEQFF
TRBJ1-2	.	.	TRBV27	TGTGCCAGCAGTTTATCGCGGGACGTCTTTTGGACGGGCTACACCTTC	CASSLSRDVFWTGYTF
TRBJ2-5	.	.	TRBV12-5	TGTGCTAGTGGTTTGGATATCGGGTACCAAGAGACCCAGTACTTC	CASGLDIGYQETQYF
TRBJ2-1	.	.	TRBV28	TGTGCCAGCAGTTGGGGCCACAATGAGCAGTTCTTC	CASSWGHNEQFF
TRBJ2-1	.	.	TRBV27	TGTGCCAGCAGTTTACCCCAGGACAGAAACTCCTACAATGAGCAGTTCTTC	CASSLPQDRNSYNEQFF
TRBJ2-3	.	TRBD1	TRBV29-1	TGCAGCGTTGAAGGGGCACAGGGGGGCACAGATACGCAGTATTTT	CSVEGAQGGTDTQYF
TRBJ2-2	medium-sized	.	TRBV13	TGTGCCAGCAACCAGGACACCGACGCCGGGGAGCTGTTTTTT	CASNQDTDAGELFF
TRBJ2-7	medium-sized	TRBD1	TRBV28	TGTGCCAGCAGTCGACCGGGACAGGGTTCCTACGAGCAGTACTTC	CASSRPGQGSYEQYF
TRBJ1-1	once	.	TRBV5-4	TGTGCCAGCAGCTTGGCCTATTTTGGCGGTGAAGCTTTCTTT	CASSLAYFGGEAFF
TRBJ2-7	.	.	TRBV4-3	TGCGCCAGCAGCCAAGGGGCAGACTCCTACGAGCAGTACTTC	CASSQGADSYEQYF
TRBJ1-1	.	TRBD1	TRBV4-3	TGCGCCAGCAGCCGGGGACAGGGCGGCACTGAAGCTTTCTTT	CASSRGQGGTEAFF
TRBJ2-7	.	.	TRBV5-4	TGTGCCAGCAGCTGGGACGGATCCTACGAGCAGTACTTC	CASSWDGSYEQYF
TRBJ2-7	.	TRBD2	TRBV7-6	TGTGCCAGCAGCTTACTAGCGGAGAGCTCCTACGAGCAGTACTTC	CASSLLAESSYEQYF
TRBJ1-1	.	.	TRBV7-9	TGTGCCAGCAGCTTAGGGGGGGAAGGGGCTTTCTTT	CASSLGGEGAFF
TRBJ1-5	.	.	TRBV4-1	TGCGCCAGCAGCTCGCAACCGGGACCCGAGGAGCCCCAGCATTTT	CASSSQPGPEEPQHF
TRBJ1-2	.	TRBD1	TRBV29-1	TGCAGCGTTGGGGGCGAGGCAGGGGGCAACTATGGCTACACCTTC	CSVGGEAGGNYGYTF
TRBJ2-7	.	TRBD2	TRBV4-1	TGCGCCAGCAGCCAGGGCACTAGCGGGAGCGAGCAGTACTTC	CASSQGTSGSEQYF
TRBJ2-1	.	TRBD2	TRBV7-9	TGTGCCAGCAACATACTAGCGGCTCGCTCCTACAATGAGCAGTTCTTC	CASNILAARSYNEQFF
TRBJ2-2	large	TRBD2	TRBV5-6	TGTGCCAGCAGCTGGGACGCGGGCGGGACTAGTGCCGGGGAGCTGTTTTTT	CASSWDAGGTSAGELFF